This section outlines one T cell receptor beta chain sequence together with its context. This clonotype was observed many times. The antigen this receptor binds is unknown. The input lacks base qualities; no much larger clone sits a single base away. These data originate in a study of human T cells and chemical hapten exposure (dated by TCRdb to the early 2020s). Broadly, across the study: Libraries were pooled for sequencing, and per-sample TCR yields varied mainly because of small differences in library volumes within the pool. The study tracked peripheral blood TCR repertoire changes in vivo during primary and secondary sensitization to the hapten diphenylcyclopropenone (DPC) in alopecia patients. What the research found in general, with its limitations: Repeated subsampling changed both the strength of the expansion versus patch-test correlation and the threshold at which that correlation became significant. DPC sensitization did not change how many TCRs were above 1 in 1000 frequency, and no evidence was found of alterations in global repertoire structure.

Unfractionated whole blood was collected in Tempus Blood RNA tubes, and total RNA was extracted from that blood. Four or five healthy volunteers acted as controls for TCR sequencing and had blood drawn at day 0, 2 weeks and 6 weeks. The CDR3 has 14 amino acids, counting the end cysteine and phenylalanine. The kept DNA is CDR3 alone, 42 bases in frame from the first base. In the germline V gene (reference sequence), CDR1 corresponds to SEHNR and CDR2 to FQNEAQ. V loses 1 base of germline sequence and J loses 2 bases, and the interval between the two ends is 8 bases. During library preparation, unique molecular identifiers were attached to individual cDNA molecules so that TCRs could be counted in a quantitative, reproducible way. For every blood RNA sample, sequencing covered both the TCR alpha and TCR beta chains. Concerning the study's data processing: A median of roughly 98,000 TCRs per sample was observed, with a range of 23,224 to 690,600. The Decombinator software suite was used to annotate the V, J and CDR3 of the TCR reads. For PS versus PT1 abundance plots, all samples were subsampled to the same number of TCRs (28,000). Expanded TCRs were defined as absent before sensitization and observed at least eight times at the 2-week time point. The public reads were quality trimmed at Q25 with fastp and then assembled into clones with MiXCR by TCRdb, keeping productive beta chains. Entries that share a CDR3 protein sequence are merged under the most common genes and DNA. The V and J calls follow TCRdb's processing rather than the paper's. The table for this sample lists around 120,000 distinct CDR3 sequences; 8.5% of them were counted only once. The ten largest make up approximately 1.5% of the sample.

This sequence uses TRBV7-9 and TRBJ2-5, with the D gene uncertain. Material: whole blood. This sequence originates from a human donor in good health. Some clones in this sample may be carry-over from other donors' samples. Donor details come from another sample of the same person, matched by shared clones. The sequenced DNA is TGTGCCAGCAGCTTAGGACCTAATCAAGAGACCCAGTACTTC. Translated, it reads CASSLGPNQETQYF. The variable domain in full, with residues beyond the CDR3 obtained from the reference TRBV7-9 and TRBJ2-5 genes, is DTGVSQNPRHKITKRGQNVTFRCDPISEHNRLYWYRQTLGQGPEFLTYFQNEAQLEKSRLLSDRFSAERPKGSFSTLEIQRTEQGDSAMYLCASSLGPNQETQYFGPGTRLLVL.